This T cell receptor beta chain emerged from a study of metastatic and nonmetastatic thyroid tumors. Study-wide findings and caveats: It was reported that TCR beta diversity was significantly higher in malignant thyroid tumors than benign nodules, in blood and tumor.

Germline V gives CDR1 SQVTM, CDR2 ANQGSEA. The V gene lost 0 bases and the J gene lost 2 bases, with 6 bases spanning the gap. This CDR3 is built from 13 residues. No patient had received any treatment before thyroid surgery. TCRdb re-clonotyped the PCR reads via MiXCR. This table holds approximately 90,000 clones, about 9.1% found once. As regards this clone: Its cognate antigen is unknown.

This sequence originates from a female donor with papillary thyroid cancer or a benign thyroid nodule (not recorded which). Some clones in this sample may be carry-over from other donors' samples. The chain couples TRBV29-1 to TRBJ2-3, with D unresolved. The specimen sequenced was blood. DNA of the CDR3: TGCAGCGTTGAAGATGTTTACACAGATACGCAGTATTTT. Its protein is CSVEDVYTDTQYF.